The TCR beta chain described here comes from a study of blood T cell repertoires in COVID-19. Looking at the study overall: Whether acute or convalescent, the COVID-19 samples came from the United States, Italy and Spain. Nucleic acid was either cDNA or gDNA, and it came from T cells, B-cell-depleted T cells, or PBMCs.

CDR3 length: 16 residues. After removal of 0 bases from V and 5 bases from J, the junction contained 7 bases not matched to a gene. Germline CDR1 SGHVS, CDR2 FQNEAQ. Authors' analysis steps: Amplification of reference gene primers provided the estimated nucleated cell counts. The table came from immunoSEQ multiplex PCR; TCRdb's copy has only in-frame clones and leaves some out. D and trimming were read from the DNA, whereas the V and J calls and clone size are those reported in that table. The repertoire holds about 260,000 clones, 87% seen once, with more than 1.3% in the top ten. Input material: peripheral blood. The receptor's source is a woman in her thirties or forties who had recovered from COVID-19. The rearrangement joins TRBV7-8 to TRBJ1-5, with TRBD1 matching over 7 bases. CDR3 amino acids: CASSLAGRGWDQPQHF. CDR3 nucleotide sequence: TGTGCCAGCAGCTTAGCGGGCAGGGGGTGGGATCAGCCCCAGCATTTT.